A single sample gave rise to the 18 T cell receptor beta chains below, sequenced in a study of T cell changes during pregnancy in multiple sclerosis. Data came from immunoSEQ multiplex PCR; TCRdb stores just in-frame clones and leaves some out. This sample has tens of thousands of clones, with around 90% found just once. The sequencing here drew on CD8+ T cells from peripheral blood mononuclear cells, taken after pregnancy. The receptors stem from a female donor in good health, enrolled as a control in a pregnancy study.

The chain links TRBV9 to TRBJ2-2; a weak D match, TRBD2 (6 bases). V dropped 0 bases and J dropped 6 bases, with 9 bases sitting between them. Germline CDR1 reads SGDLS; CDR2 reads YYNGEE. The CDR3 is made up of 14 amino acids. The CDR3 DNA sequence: TGTGCCAGCAGCGTAGACGGGGGAGCCGGGGAGCTGTTTTTT. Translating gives CASSVDGGAGELFF.

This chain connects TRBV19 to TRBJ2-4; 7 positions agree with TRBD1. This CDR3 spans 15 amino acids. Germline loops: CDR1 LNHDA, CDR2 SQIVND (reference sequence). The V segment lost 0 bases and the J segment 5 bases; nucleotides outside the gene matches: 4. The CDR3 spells CASSIDDDRENIQYF. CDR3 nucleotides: TGTGCCAGTAGTATAGATGATGACAGGGAAAACATTCAGTACTTC.

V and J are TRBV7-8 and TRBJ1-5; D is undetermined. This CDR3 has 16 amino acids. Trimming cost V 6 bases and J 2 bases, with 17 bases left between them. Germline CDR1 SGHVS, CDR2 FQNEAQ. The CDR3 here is CASRSGPGMGNQPQHF. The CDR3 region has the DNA TGTGCCAGCAGGTCCGGGCCGGGGATGGGCAATCAGCCCCAGCATTTT.

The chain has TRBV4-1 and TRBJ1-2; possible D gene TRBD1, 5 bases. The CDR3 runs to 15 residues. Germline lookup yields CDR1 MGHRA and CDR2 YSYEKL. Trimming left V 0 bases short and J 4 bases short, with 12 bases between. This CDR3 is CASSQDRQGLYGYTF. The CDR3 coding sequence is TGCGCCAGCAGCCAAGATCGCCAGGGTCTCTATGGCTACACCTTC.

CDR3 sequence reads: CASSLRDKDQPQHF. CDR3 sequence (DNA): TGTGCCAGCAGCTTGAGGGACAAAGATCAGCCCCAGCATTTT. The V and J genes are TRBV5-6 and TRBJ1-5; possibly TRBD1 for D (6 bases). Trimming pared 1 base from V and 5 bases from J, leaving 10 bases between. CDR1 SGHDT and CDR2 YYEEEE come from the germline V gene. This CDR3 has 14 amino acids.

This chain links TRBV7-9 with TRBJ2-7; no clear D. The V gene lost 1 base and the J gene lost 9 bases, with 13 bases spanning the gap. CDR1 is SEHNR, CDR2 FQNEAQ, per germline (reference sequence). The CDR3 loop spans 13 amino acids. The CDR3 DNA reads TGTGCCAGCAGCTTAGAATTTGGTCACGGGCAGTACTTC. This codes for CASSLEFGHGQYF.

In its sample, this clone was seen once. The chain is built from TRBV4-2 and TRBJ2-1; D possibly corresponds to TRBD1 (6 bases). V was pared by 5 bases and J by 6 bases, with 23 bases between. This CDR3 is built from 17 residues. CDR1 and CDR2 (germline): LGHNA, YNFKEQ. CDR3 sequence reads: CASSLSLGRGWGNEQFF. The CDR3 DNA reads TGTGCCAGCAGCTTGTCCCTGGGCAGGGGTTGGGGCAATGAGCAGTTCTTC.

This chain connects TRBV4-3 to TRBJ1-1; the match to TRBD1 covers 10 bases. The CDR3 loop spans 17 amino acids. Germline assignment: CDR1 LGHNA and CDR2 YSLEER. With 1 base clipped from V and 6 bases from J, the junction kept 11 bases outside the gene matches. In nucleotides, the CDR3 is TGCGCCAGCAGCCAAGTCGGGGTGGACAGGGGGGCCCCTGAAGCTTTCTTT. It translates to CASSQVGVDRGAPEAFF.

The CDR3, as DNA: TGCGCCAGCAGCCAAGGGCAGGTAACAACCGGGGAGCTGTTTTTT. Protein sequence: CASSQGQVTTGELFF. The J gene is TRBJ2-2, the V gene TRBV4-1; D is unresolved. Trimming took off 1 base at V and 5 bases at J, with 11 bases between the two ends. The V gene's germline CDR1 is MGHRA and CDR2 YSYEKL. The CDR3 sequence is 15 residues long.

The CDR3 reads CASSSPGGFASYEQYF. The CDR3 nucleotides are TGTGCCAGCAGCTCCCCCGGAGGGTTTGCCTCCTACGAGCAGTACTTC. This sequence joins TRBV7-9 and TRBJ2-7; D possibly corresponds to TRBD2 (6 bases). The V and J ends lost 4 bases and 0 bases respectively, with 16 bases between them. The CDR3 is 16 residues long. Germline CDR1 SEHNR, CDR2 FQNEAQ (reference sequence).

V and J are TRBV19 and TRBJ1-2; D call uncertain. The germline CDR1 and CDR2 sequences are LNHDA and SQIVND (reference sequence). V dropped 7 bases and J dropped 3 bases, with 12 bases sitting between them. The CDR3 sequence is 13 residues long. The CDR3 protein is CASTGGRYYGYTF. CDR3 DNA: TGTGCCAGTACTGGAGGGCGATACTATGGCTACACCTTC.

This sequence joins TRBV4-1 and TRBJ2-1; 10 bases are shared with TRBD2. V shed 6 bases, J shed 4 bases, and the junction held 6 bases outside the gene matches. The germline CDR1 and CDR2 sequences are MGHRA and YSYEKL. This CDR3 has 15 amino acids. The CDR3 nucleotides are TGCGCCAGCAGACAAAGCGGGGGGGCTTACAATGAGCAGTTCTTC. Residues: CASRQSGGAYNEQFF.

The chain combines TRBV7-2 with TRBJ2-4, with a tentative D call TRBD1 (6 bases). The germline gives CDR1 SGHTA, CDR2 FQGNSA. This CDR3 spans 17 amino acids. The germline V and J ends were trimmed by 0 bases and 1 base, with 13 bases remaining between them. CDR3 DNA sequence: TGTGCCAGCAGCTTAGCCGTGGGGGCCACGGCCAAAAACATTCAGTACTTC. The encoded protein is CASSLAVGATAKNIQYF.

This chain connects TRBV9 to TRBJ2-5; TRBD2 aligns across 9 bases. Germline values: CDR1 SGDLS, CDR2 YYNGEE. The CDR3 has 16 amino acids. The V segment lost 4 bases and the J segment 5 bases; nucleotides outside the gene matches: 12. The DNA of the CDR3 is TGTGCCAGCAGCATAGGCGATAGCGGGGGTCGGGAGACCCAGTACTTC. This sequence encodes CASSIGDSGGRETQYF.

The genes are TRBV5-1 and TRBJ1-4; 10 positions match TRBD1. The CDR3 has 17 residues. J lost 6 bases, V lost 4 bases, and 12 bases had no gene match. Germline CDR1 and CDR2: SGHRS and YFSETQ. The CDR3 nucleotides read TGCGCCAGCAGCCCGAGAGGCGACAGGGGGCAAGATGAAAAACTGTTTTTT. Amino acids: CASSPRGDRGQDEKLFF.

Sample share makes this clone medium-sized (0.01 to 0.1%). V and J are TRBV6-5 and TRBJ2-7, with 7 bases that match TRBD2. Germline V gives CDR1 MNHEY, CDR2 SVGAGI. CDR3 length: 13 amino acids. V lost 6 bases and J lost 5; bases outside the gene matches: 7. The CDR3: CASSRREFHEQYF. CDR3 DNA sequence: TGTGCCAGCAGCCGGCGGGAGTTCCACGAGCAGTACTTC.

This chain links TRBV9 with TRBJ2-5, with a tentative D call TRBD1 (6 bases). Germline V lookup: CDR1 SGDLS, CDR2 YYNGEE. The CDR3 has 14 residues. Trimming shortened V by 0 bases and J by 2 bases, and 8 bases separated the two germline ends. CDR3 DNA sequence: TGTGCCAGCAGCGTAGGGCAGGGGCAAGAGACCCAGTACTTC. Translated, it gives CASSVGQGQETQYF.

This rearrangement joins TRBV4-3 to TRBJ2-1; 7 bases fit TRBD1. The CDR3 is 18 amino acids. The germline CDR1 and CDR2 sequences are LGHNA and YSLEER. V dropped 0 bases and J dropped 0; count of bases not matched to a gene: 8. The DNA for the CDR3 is TGCGCCAGCAGCCAAGAATCGGGACAGCCCAGCTCCTACAATGAGCAGTTCTTC. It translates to CASSQESGQPSSYNEQFF.